This T cell receptor (beta chain) stems from a study of T cells after yellow fever vaccination. A single record per CDR3 protein comes from TCRdb applying MiXCR to the 5' RACE reads. This sample has roughly 500,000 distinct CDR3 sequences, with roughly a fifth found just once. The germline V and J ends were trimmed by 2 bases and 5 bases, with 7 bases remaining between them. This CDR3 has 13 residues. CDR1 and CDR2 (germline): LNHDA, SQIVND (reference sequence). The receptor was derived from a man aged 30 to 39 who received the YFV17D yellow fever vaccine. V usage is TRBV19 and J usage is TRBJ2-1; unclear D gene. The starting material was PBMCs, obtained 15 days after the yellow fever booster vaccination. The DNA for the CDR3 is TGTGCCAGTAGTATAAACCGGGACAATGAGCAGTTCTTC. As protein: CASSINRDNEQFF.